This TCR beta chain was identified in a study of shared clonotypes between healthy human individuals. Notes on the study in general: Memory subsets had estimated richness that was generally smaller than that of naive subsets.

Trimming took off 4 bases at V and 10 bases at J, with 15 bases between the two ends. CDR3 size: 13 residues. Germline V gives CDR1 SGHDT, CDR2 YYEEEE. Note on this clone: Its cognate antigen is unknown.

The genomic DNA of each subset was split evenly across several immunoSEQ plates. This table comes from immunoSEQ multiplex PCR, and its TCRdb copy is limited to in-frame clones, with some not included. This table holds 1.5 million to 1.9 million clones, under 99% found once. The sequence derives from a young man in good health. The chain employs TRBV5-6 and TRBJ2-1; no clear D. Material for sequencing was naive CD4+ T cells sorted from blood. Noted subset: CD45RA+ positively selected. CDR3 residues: CASSPQVGLEQFF. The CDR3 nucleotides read TGTGCCAGCAGCCCGCAAGTTGGTCTGGAGCAGTTCTTC.